The next 19 T cell receptor beta chains were all read from a single sample in a study of T cell responses to AZD1222 COVID-19 vaccine. Profiled with immunoSEQ multiplex PCR; TCRdb holds only in-frame clones, not every one. The table has roughly 100,000 clones, 82% seen once. Specimen: peripheral blood, collected on day 0 of AZD1222 vaccination. The receptors were sampled from an adult in good health.

V and J are TRBV5-1 and TRBJ1-4, with 10 positions matching TRBD1. Per germline, CDR1 SGHRS and CDR2 YFSETQ. Trimming cost V 2 bases and J 8 bases; bases outside gene matches: 6. The CDR3 spans 15 residues. Written as DNA, the CDR3 is TGCGCCAGCAGCTTTGGAGGGACAGGGGAAGAAAAACTGTTTTTT. Protein product: CASSFGGTGEEKLFF.

Only one count was recorded for this clone. The V and J genes are TRBV19 and TRBJ1-1, with a weak D call TRBD1 (5 bases). This CDR3 has 14 amino acids. Germline V gene sequence: CDR1 LNHDA, CDR2 SQIVND (reference sequence). V was cut by 7 bases and J by 1 base, with 13 bases left in between. CDR3 DNA sequence: TGTGCCAGTAATTCCAGGGCCGCGAACACTGAAGCTTTCTTT. Translation: CASNSRAANTEAFF.

The rearrangement joins TRBV7-2 to TRBJ2-1, with TRBD2 matching 8 bases. J was trimmed by 0 bases and V by 1 base; bases with no gene match: 2. Per the germline V gene, CDR1 is SGHTA and CDR2 is FQGNSA. The CDR3 runs to 16 residues. The CDR3 nucleotides are TGTGCCAGCAGCTTAGTAGCGGGGAGCTCCTACAATGAGCAGTTCTTC. The encoded protein is CASSLVAGSSYNEQFF.

This clone was seen a few times. The rearrangement links TRBV5-8 to TRBJ1-5, with no clear D. CDR1 is SGHTS, CDR2 YDEGEE, per germline. V dropped 2 bases and J dropped 11 bases, with 8 bases sitting between them. The CDR3 spans 11 residues. CDR3 coding DNA: TGTGCCAGCAGCTTCCGCGGGGCCCAGCATTTT. This sequence encodes CASSFRGAQHF. Together with reference TRBV5-8 and TRBJ1-5, the CDR3 gives the full variable domain: EAGVTQSPTHLIKTRGQQATLRCSPISGHTSVYWYQQALGLGLQFLLWYDEGEERNRGNFPPRFSGRQFPNYSSELNVNALELEDSALYLCASSFRGAQHFGDGTRLSIL.

This clone was found a few times. The chain has TRBV5-1 and TRBJ2-2, with 9 bases that match TRBD1. From germline, CDR1 is SGHRS and CDR2 YFSETQ. Losses at the gene ends were 4 bases for V and 12 bases for J; bases not matched to a gene: 13. The CDR3 covers 15 residues. The CDR3: CASSDPRDREWKLFF. The CDR3 DNA reads as TGCGCCAGCAGCGACCCTCGGGACAGGGAATGGAAGCTGTTTTTT.

V is TRBV5-4 and J is TRBJ2-2; no clear D gene. Trimming stripped 3 bases from V and 5 bases from J, with 11 bases between. CDR3 length equals 14 residues. Per the germline V gene, CDR1 is SGHNT and CDR2 is YYREEE (reference sequence). This chain's CDR3 is CASSYALGTGELFF. The DNA of the CDR3 is TGTGCCAGCAGCTATGCCCTGGGAACCGGGGAGCTGTTTTTT. The full variable domain, its missing parts supplied by reference TRBV5-4 and TRBJ2-2, is ETGVTQSPTHLIKTRGQQVTLRCSSQSGHNTVSWYQQALGQGPQFIFQYYREEENGRGNFPPRFSGLQFPNYSSELNVNALELDDSALYLCASSYALGTGELFFGEGSRLTVL.

The chain employs TRBV28 and TRBJ1-2; D remains ambiguous. CDR3 size: 16 residues. V lost 6 bases, J lost 4 bases, and 21 bases lay in between. Germline V gene data show CDR1 as MDHEN and CDR2 as SYDVKM. The CDR3 reads CASSTPGGSTPYGYTF. The CDR3 DNA follows: TGTGCCAGCAGCACCCCGGGAGGTTCTACCCCCTATGGCTACACCTTC.

A few counts support this clone. The chain employs TRBV2 and TRBJ1-1; D may be TRBD1 (5 bases). Between the trimmed V and J ends, which lost 7 bases and 3 bases, there was a span of 12 bases. The CDR3 covers 13 residues. In germline, CDR1 is SNHLY, CDR2 FYNNEI. CDR3 in DNA: TGTGCCAGCAACCGAATAGGGGACACTGAAGCTTTCTTT. Translation gives CASNRIGDTEAFF.

V is TRBV18 and J is TRBJ1-5; D possibly corresponds to TRBD1 (6 bases). The V gene lost 1 base and the J gene lost 2 bases, with 12 bases spanning the gap. There are 16 residues in the CDR3. The germline V gene has CDR1 KGHSH and CDR2 LQKENI. The CDR3 region is CASSPLGGWGNQPQHF. CDR3 in DNA: TGTGCCAGCTCACCACTAGGGGGGTGGGGCAATCAGCCCCAGCATTTT.

The chain joins TRBV12-3 or TRBV12-4 to TRBJ1-2; 7 bases are shared with TRBD1. The CDR3 runs to 11 residues. V trimming: 6 bases; J trimming: 6 bases; junction bases outside the gene matches: 1. CDR3 DNA: TGTGCCAGCAGGAGGGGGCATGGCTACACCTTC. Protein: CASRRGHGYTF.

V gene TRBV6-1 combines with J gene TRBJ1-5; D is ambiguous. Trimming took off 2 bases at V and 0 bases at J, with 2 bases between the two ends. The length of the CDR3 is 13 residues. CDR1 and CDR2 (germline): MNHNS, SASEGT. The chain's CDR3 is CASSESSNQPQHF. For the CDR3, the DNA is TGTGCCAGCAGTGAATCTAGCAATCAGCCCCAGCATTTT.

This clone came up a few times. The chain joins TRBV6-2 or TRBV6-3 to TRBJ1-3; D not certain. The CDR3 contains 12 residues. V was pared by 0 bases and J by 3 bases, with 0 bases between. Per germline, CDR1 MNHEY and CDR2 SVGEGT. This CDR3 reads CASSYSGNTIYF. Written as DNA, the CDR3 is TGTGCCAGCAGTTACTCTGGAAACACCATATATTTT.

The chain couples TRBV28 to TRBJ1-5; unclear D gene. The CDR3 length is 15 residues. V lost 6 bases to trimming and J lost 2 bases, with 14 bases between them. Germline V gives CDR1 MDHEN, CDR2 SYDVKM. For the CDR3, the DNA is TGTGCCAGCAGGACGAGGGCGATCGGCAATCAGCCCCAGCATTTT. This codes for CASRTRAIGNQPQHF.

The rearrangement links TRBV4-2 to TRBJ2-1, with 10 bases that match TRBD2. This CDR3 comprises 15 residues. The ends lost 4 bases at V and 3 bases at J; junction bases unmatched: 3. Germline assignment: CDR1 LGHNA and CDR2 YNFKEQ. The CDR3 bases are TGTGCCAGCAGCCCAAGCGGGGGGGTCTACAATGAGCAGTTCTTC. The encoded protein is CASSPSGGVYNEQFF.

The J gene is TRBJ1-1, the V gene TRBV3-1 (or the pseudogene TRBV3-2); a weak D match, TRBD1 (5 bases). The germline V gene has CDR1 LGHDT and CDR2 YNNKEL (reference sequence). V shed 3 bases and J shed 9 bases, with 17 bases lying between them. CDR3 length: 14 amino acids. As DNA, the CDR3 is TGTGCCAGCAGCCACCCGAGTAGGGGATTTCAAGCTTTCTTT. Its protein is CASSHPSRGFQAFF.

In its sample, this clone was seen a few times. The genes are TRBV5-4 and TRBJ1-1, with a weak D call TRBD1 (5 bases). From germline, CDR1 is SGHNT and CDR2 YYREEE (reference sequence). The CDR3 runs 13 residues. V was pared by 0 bases and J by 9 bases, with 12 bases between. The CDR3 coding sequence is TGTGCCAGCAGCTTGGTGGGGGGGGGAAAAGCTTTCTTT. Its protein product is CASSLVGGGKAFF.

This clone has a single count. The V and J genes are TRBV7-2 and TRBJ2-1; D uncertain. V was clipped by 5 bases and J by 0 bases, with 14 bases between them. CDR3 size: 16 residues. CDR1 SGHTA and CDR2 FQGNSA come from the germline V gene. The CDR3 reads CASSESVTRSYNEQFF. In nucleotides, the CDR3 is TGTGCCAGCAGCGAGAGCGTGACTCGCTCCTACAATGAGCAGTTCTTC.

V and J are TRBV18 and TRBJ1-5; 8 bases are a match to TRBD1. This CDR3 is 16 amino acids long. Trimming took 6 bases from V and 0 from J; bases not matched to a gene: 7. The germline gives CDR1 KGHSH, CDR2 LQKENI. CDR3 in DNA: TGTGCCAGCTCTCCCGACAGGGGTCATAGCAATCAGCCCCAGCATTTT. Its protein product is CASSPDRGHSNQPQHF.

The rearrangement joins TRBV5-5 to TRBJ2-1; no clear D gene. The CDR3 is made up of 14 amino acids. V dropped 2 bases and J dropped 0 bases, with 6 bases sitting between them. From germline, CDR1 is SGHKS and CDR2 YYEKEE (reference sequence). Here the CDR3 DNA reads TGTGCCAGCAGCTTAGTTGGCTCCTACAATGAGCAGTTCTTC. Translation: CASSLVGSYNEQFF. The full variable domain, in which reference TRBV5-5 and TRBJ2-1 provide the parts outside the CDR3, is DAGVTQSPTHLIKTRGQQVTLRCSPISGHKSVSWYQQVLGQGPQFIFQYYEKEERGRGNFPDRFSARQFPNYSSELNVNALLLGDSALYLCASSLVGSYNEQFFGPGTRLTVL.